Given below is one TCR beta chain in context. The sample belongs to a study of blood T cell repertoires in COVID-19. Study in general: The United States, Italy and Spain were the sources of the acute and convalescent COVID-19 samples. Nucleic acid was either cDNA or gDNA, and it came from T cells, B-cell-depleted T cells, or PBMCs.

Germline V gene lookup returns CDR1 LNHDA and CDR2 SQIVND (reference sequence). The trim removed 5 bases at V and 4 bases at J, leaving 11 bases unmatched. The CDR3 has 15 residues. Authors' processing steps: From reference gene primer amplification, estimates of nucleated cell counts were derived. Some clones are missing from TCRdb's copy, which holds only in-frame ones; the method was immunoSEQ multiplex PCR. The DNA was the basis for D and trimming; V, J and clone size are from that table. The data hold around 100,000 clones, with approximately 91% observed a single time. The sample taken for sequencing was peripheral blood. The source of this sequence is a man aged 50-59 years with active COVID-19. The chain combines TRBV19 with TRBJ2-7; 7 bases are shared with TRBD1. The CDR3 coding sequence is TGTGCCAGTAGTCCTACAGGGGTAACCCAGTACGAGCAGTACTTC. This gives the protein CASSPTGVTQYEQYF. Using reference TRBV19 and TRBJ2-7 for the parts outside the CDR3, the full variable domain is DGGITQSPKYLFRKEGQNVTLSCEQNLNHDAMYWYRQDPGQGLRLIYYSQIVNDFQKGDIAEGYSVSREKKESFPLTVTSAQKNPTAFYLCASSPTGVTQYEQYFGPGTRLTVT.